The rows below give T cell receptor beta chains drawn from one sample of a study of chemoradiotherapy in HPV16-positive cancers. The table came from immunoSEQ multiplex PCR; TCRdb's copy has only in-frame clones and leaves some out. The table has 850 to 1,000 clones, 89% seen once. The sequenced sample was tumor tissue, obtained from a patient who underwent chemoradiotherapy. The receptors come from a human donor with HPV-associated anogenital cancer. Each CDR3 is given with its conserved first and last residue. The D gene is left open where the match is weak. Clone size is shown for a subset of rows, as once, few, many or a class of expanded clone.

cdr3_nt	cdr3_aa	v_call	j_call	d_call	clone_size
TGTGCCAGCAGCTTGACAGGGGTGGCCTATGGCTACACCTTC	CASSLTGVAYGYTF	TRBV7-9	TRBJ1-2	TRBD1	-
TGTGCCAGCAGACCTAAGGCCCACATAAACTATGGCTACACCTTC	CASRPKAHINYGYTF	TRBV6-1	TRBJ1-2	-	few
TGTGCCTGGAGTTGGGGCGGGGAGCTGTTTTTT	CAWSWGGELFF	TRBV30	TRBJ2-2	-	few
TGTGCCAGCAGCTCCCACAGGGGGCGTTTGGATGAGCAGTTCTTC	CASSSHRGRLDEQFF	TRBV28	TRBJ2-1	TRBD1	-
TGTGCCAGCAGCTTATTCGAGGGGGCGCATGGCTACACCTTC	CASSLFEGAHGYTF	TRBV7-9	TRBJ1-2	TRBD1	-
TGTGCCAGCACCGAAGTTACAACTAACTATGGCTACACCTTC	CASTEVTTNYGYTF	TRBV7-2	TRBJ1-2	-	-
TGTGCCAGCAGTGAAGTCTGGAACACTGAAGCTTTCTTT	CASSEVWNTEAFF	TRBV2	TRBJ1-1	-	-
TGTGCCAGCAGCCAAGCTAGCGGGGGGGCAGATACGCAGTATTTT	CASSQASGGADTQYF	TRBV4-2	TRBJ2-3	TRBD2	few
TGCGCCAGCAGCCAAGGCGGGTTGGGCAGGGGGCGGGAGACCCAGTACTTC	CASSQGGLGRGRETQYF	TRBV4-1	TRBJ2-5	TRBD1	-
TGCGCCAGCAGCGAAAGAGGGGACATAGCAAATCAGCCCCAGCATTTT	CASSERGDIANQPQHF	TRBV4-1	TRBJ1-5	-	once
TGTGCCAGCAGCCAAGAGTGGGGCAGACTAGCCGATGCACGGGAGACCCAGTACTTC	CASSQEWGRLADARETQYF	TRBV4-2	TRBJ2-5	TRBD2	-
TGTGCCAGCAGCCTGGTCCCGTACGAGCAGTACTTC	CASSLVPYEQYF	TRBV14	TRBJ2-7	-	once
TGTGCCAGCAGCGCCCCTTATGGGGCCGGGGAGACCCAGTACTTC	CASSAPYGAGETQYF	TRBV21-1	TRBJ2-5	-	-
TGTGCCAGCAGGGGGTCGAACACCGGGGAGCTGTTTTTT	CASRGSNTGELFF	TRBV6-6	TRBJ2-2	-	-
TGTGCCAGCCGAAAATCTAGCGGGGGGATCACAGATACGCAGTATTTT	CASRKSSGGITDTQYF	TRBV2	TRBJ2-3	TRBD2	-
TGTGCCAGCTCACCAATTAAGGAGGAAGCTTTCTTT	CASSPIKEEAFF	TRBV18	TRBJ1-1	-	-
TGTGCCAGCCCACAAGCTAACAGGGAAGGGATAAGAACTAATGAAAAACTGTTTTTT	CASPQANREGIRTNEKLFF	TRBV27	TRBJ1-4	-	-
TGTGCCAGCAGCATTCCCCCTACGGGCAGGGGGGATTCCGGGGAGCTGTTTTTT	CASSIPPTGRGDSGELFF	TRBV5-4	TRBJ2-2	-	-
TGTGCCAGCACCCTGGACAGGGACACTGAAGCTTTCTTT	CASTLDRDTEAFF	TRBV5-4	TRBJ1-1	TRBD1	-
TGCGCCAGCAGCCAAGATTACAGCGACAGGGGAGGTTCACCCCTCCACTTT	CASSQDYSDRGGSPLHF	TRBV4-3	TRBJ1-6	TRBD1	-
TGTGCCAGCTCACCAAAAACGACAGGGGGGGATGGCTACACCTTC	CASSPKTTGGDGYTF	TRBV18	TRBJ1-2	TRBD1	-
TGCGCCAGCAGCTTGAATACTGAAGCTTTCTTT	CASSLNTEAFF	TRBV5-1	TRBJ1-1	-	once
TGCGCCAGCAGCCCTCTAGCGGGACGGGTCCATGAGCAGTTCTTC	CASSPLAGRVHEQFF	TRBV5-1	TRBJ2-1	TRBD2	-
TGTGCCAGCAGCTTAGTCCGGGCCGAAGCTTTCTTT	CASSLVRAEAFF	TRBV7-9	TRBJ1-1	-	-
TGTGCCAGCAACGGGGGAGGGGGGCAGGGCACTGAAGCTTTCTTT	CASNGGGGQGTEAFF	TRBV28	TRBJ1-1	-	-
TGTGCCAGCAGCCAATCCGGGACAGGGGAGACCCAGTACTTC	CASSQSGTGETQYF	TRBV7-7	TRBJ2-5	TRBD1	once
TGTGCCAGTAGTATCGTCAGGGAACCGAGGGAAAAACTGTTTTTT	CASSIVREPREKLFF	TRBV19	TRBJ1-4	-	-
TGCAGCGTGGGTGGGTGGGATGAGCAGTTCTTC	CSVGGWDEQFF	TRBV29-1	TRBJ2-1	-	-
TGTGCCAGCAGTAATCGGGACAGGGTTCCCGGCTACACCTTC	CASSNRDRVPGYTF	TRBV6-5	TRBJ1-2	TRBD1	-
TGCGCCAGCAGCCAAGATTATAAGGGGGAGAAGACCCAGTACTTC	CASSQDYKGEKTQYF	TRBV4-3	TRBJ2-5	-	-
TGTGCCAGCAGCTCGGGGGAGACCCAGTACTTC	CASSSGETQYF	TRBV7-9	TRBJ2-5	-	-
TGTGCCAGCAGTTACCAGGGGAGCACTGAAGCTTTCTTT	CASSYQGSTEAFF	TRBV6-5	TRBJ1-1	-	-
TGTGCCAGCAGTTTAGGGGGAGCAGATACGCAGTATTTT	CASSLGGADTQYF	TRBV28	TRBJ2-3	-	-
TGTGCCAGCTCAGCTGGACAGGGTGGCTTTCAAGAGACCCAGTACTTC	CASSAGQGGFQETQYF	TRBV18	TRBJ2-5	TRBD1	once
TGCAGCGTGCGCAAGACTAGCGGGGGGCGGGTCGGGGAGCTGTTTTTT	CSVRKTSGGRVGELFF	TRBV29-1	TRBJ2-2	TRBD2	-
TGCAGTGCTACAGGGTTCGATGAGCAGTTCTTC	CSATGFDEQFF	TRBV20-1	TRBJ2-1	-	-
TGTGCCATCAGGACCGGGACCGTCGGGACCCAGTACTTC	CAIRTGTVGTQYF	TRBV10-3	TRBJ2-5	-	-
TGTGCCAGCTCACCAAGGATTGGCAGGGTTGGAGAGACCCAGTACTTC	CASSPRIGRVGETQYF	TRBV18	TRBJ2-5	-	-
TGCGCCAGCAGCCAAGATCTCCGAAGGGGTGTGGGAATGAACACTGAAGCTTTCTTT	CASSQDLRRGVGMNTEAFF	TRBV4-3	TRBJ1-1	-	-
TGTGCCAGCTCACCAACGACAGGGGGCAATTCACCCCTCCACTTT	CASSPTTGGNSPLHF	TRBV18	TRBJ1-6	TRBD1	once
TGTGCCAGTAGTTCAGGCCACTACGAGCAGTACTTC	CASSSGHYEQYF	TRBV19	TRBJ2-7	-	-
TGCGCCAGCAGCTACCTGACTAGCGGGGGGGCGAACACCGGGGAGCTGTTTTTT	CASSYLTSGGANTGELFF	TRBV5-1	TRBJ2-2	TRBD2	once
TGTGCCAGCAGCCCGGGGACTAGCGGGAGCTCCTACAATGAGCAGTTCTTC	CASSPGTSGSSYNEQFF	TRBV5-6	TRBJ2-1	TRBD2	-
TGTGCCTGGAGTGTACCGGACAGGGTCAGCTATGGCTACACCTTC	CAWSVPDRVSYGYTF	TRBV30	TRBJ1-2	TRBD1	-
TGTGCCATCCGGACAGACTTGAACACTGAAGCTTTCTTT	CAIRTDLNTEAFF	TRBV10-3	TRBJ1-1	-	once
TGTGCCAGCAGTTTATCCACGGGTACTCAGCCCCAGCATTTT	CASSLSTGTQPQHF	TRBV28	TRBJ1-5	-	-
TGCAGTGCTAGTCCAGGGGATGAGCAGTTCTTC	CSASPGDEQFF	TRBV20-1	TRBJ2-1	-	-
TGTGCCAGCAGTGAATTGGACAGCTATCAGCCCCAGCATTTT	CASSELDSYQPQHF	TRBV25-1	TRBJ1-5	-	-
TGTGCCAGTAGTATTAGCGGGAGCGGAGAGACCCAGTACTTC	CASSISGSGETQYF	TRBV19	TRBJ2-5	TRBD2	-
TGTGCCAGTAGTCGCACCGGGACCGTAACCACCGGGGAGCTGTTTTTT	CASSRTGTVTTGELFF	TRBV19	TRBJ2-2	-	once
TGTGCCAGCAGCAAGGGTGAAGAGCAGTACTTC	CASSKGEEQYF	TRBV21-1	TRBJ2-7	-	-
TGTGCCAGTAGTATGCGCCGAGATGATACGCAGTATTTT	CASSMRRDDTQYF	TRBV19	TRBJ2-3	-	-
TGTGCTAGTGGTAACCAGCGGGGGAACAATGAGCAGTTCTTC	CASGNQRGNNEQFF	TRBV12-5	TRBJ2-1	TRBD2	-
TGCAGTGCTAGCGGACCGACAGGGGAGTTCTTC	CSASGPTGEFF	TRBV20-1	TRBJ2-1	TRBD1	-
TGTGCCAGTAGCTTACAACTAGCGGAGACCCAGTACTTC	CASSLQLAETQYF	TRBV7-2	TRBJ2-5	TRBD2	-
TGCGCCAGCAGCCAAGGGGTGCTGGGGGCGGTCACTGAAGCTTTCTTT	CASSQGVLGAVTEAFF	TRBV4-3	TRBJ1-1	-	-
TGTGCCAGCAGCTTCCTAGGGACGGAGATCTTCACAGATACGCAGTATTTT	CASSFLGTEIFTDTQYF	TRBV7-2	TRBJ2-3	-	-
TGTGCCAGCACCTTTCTCTACGGGGCGGGGCCCCGAGTCACCTTC	CASTFLYGAGPRVTF	TRBV7-9	TRBJ1-2	-	-
TGTGCCAGCAGCTTGGCCGGGGAAAAACTGTTTTTT	CASSLAGEKLFF	TRBV5-4	TRBJ1-4	-	-
TGTGCCAGCAGCCCTATACTGACAGGGACCCCCCTCCACTTT	CASSPILTGTPLHF	TRBV9	TRBJ1-6	TRBD1	-